The sample holds many counts of the clone carrying this T cell receptor (beta chain). Antigen: not known. This specimen belongs to a study of T cell repertoires in cytomegalovirus infection. Looking at the study overall: Carrying CMV and the relevant HLA type showed in public TCR beta signatures. Study-wide results and caveats: The cumulative frequency of public TCR beta families identified carriers of CMV plus the relevant HLA. Ex vivo, HLA-C-restricted CMV-specific TCR beta clonotypes prevailed over the rest of the response.

TCRdb reanalysed the reads using MiXCR and keeps one entry per CDR3 protein. This table has almost 550,000 distinct CDR3 sequences, about 15% appearing once. This CDR3 comprises 12 residues. Deletions cut 1 base from V and 9 bases from J, with 7 bases between. Per germline, CDR1 SGHAT and CDR2 FQNNGV. The chain links TRBV11-2 to TRBJ2-1; D uncertain. The receptor was derived from a human donor in good health (CMV status not recorded). Some clones in this sample may be carry-over from other donors' samples. The material sequenced was CD8+ T cells from PBMCs. The CDR3 protein is CASSLVGSEQFF. CDR3 nucleotides: TGTGCCAGCAGCTTAGTAGGCTCTGAGCAGTTCTTC.